This entry describes one T cell receptor beta chain. The target of this receptor is not known. No quality values exist for individual bases; no much larger clone is one base distant. The cohort was made up of 666 healthy bone marrow donors. Cohort members were all nominally healthy when sampled, although unrecorded immune exposures were likely present. The donor tested CMV seropositive, placing the donor among the 250 to 350 seropositive members of the cohort. A peripheral blood sample was provided by each donor, and peripheral blood mononuclear cells were used for TCR beta sequencing. The Qiagen DNeasy Blood Extraction Kit was used to extract genomic DNA from the blood cell samples. Receptors were amplified or captured by the immunoSEQ multiplex PCR assay. The multiplex PCR relied on a mix of 60 forward primers for TCR Vbeta segments and 13 reverse primers for TCR Jbeta segments. A multiplex PCR assay on genomic DNA amplified the CDR3 region of rearranged TCR beta genes. The amplified TCR beta libraries were sequenced on the Illumina HiSeq System as 87-base-pair reads. The authors' pipeline ran thus. In a later analysis, some 80 million unique TCR beta chains were counted across the roughly 670 repertoires, and about 10 million of these chains were shared by at least two donors. Raw reads were error-corrected and collapsed into unique sequences by a nearest-neighbor algorithm in which closely related sequences were merged to remove PCR and sequencing errors. V, D and J gene segments were assigned by aligning CDR3 sequences to IMGT reference sequences. Each retained sequence needed at least a six-nucleotide match to both a V gene segment and a J gene segment. Rearrangements were classified as productive when the CDR3 lacked stop codons and remained in frame with V and J, and all other rearrangements were classified as non-productive. CDR3 was defined according to IMGT convention as the region running from the second conserved V-encoded cysteine to the conserved J-encoded phenylalanine. The earlier analysis of about 640 of the donors excluded any sequence lacking an unambiguous match to a single V gene segment. An earlier analysis of 587 of the donors classified V segments as functional when productive rearrangements were above 56.7% and as segregating when the standard deviation between donors was above 5%. To diagnose cytomegalovirus status from the catalog of TCR beta chain sequences, a statistical classification framework was built. In a later analysis, V and J genes were assigned by comparing TCR nucleotide sequences against IMGT/GENE-DB human TR gene sequences. The TCRdist pipeline was used in a later analysis to assign CDR3 sequences and most-parsimonious VDJ recombination scenarios. In a later analysis, each TCR beta chain was defined by its CDR3 amino acid sequence together with its V-gene family, and reads without a unique V-gene family were excluded. To address suspected cross-contamination and a sequencing artifact, a later analysis removed a few hundred highly shared, low-generation-probability nucleotide sequences. For each public chain, a later analysis derived a clonal expansion index from normalized ranks of inferred template counts within each repertoire. In a later analysis, generation probabilities were computed using a VDJ recombination model fitted to out-of-frame rearrangements, and the results were checked against IGoR. In a later analysis, TCR-TCR, TCR-HLA and TCR-CMV co-occurrence was scored with hypergeometric tests, and a repertoire-size bias correction was applied to TCR pairs. A later analysis estimated false discovery rates by permuting HLA or CMV assignments 20 times. In a later analysis, co-occurring TCRs were grouped using DBSCAN, with TCRdist sequence similarity added in when clustering inside HLA-allele-positive subsets. Co-occurrence clustering excluded repertoires with fewer than 30,000 or more than 120,000 public chains, plus five with anomalous nucleotide sharing. TCRdb obtained this table from immuneACCESS and retained in-frame rearrangements with V and J assigned. These tables miss some clones; where compared with another copy, unresolved V genes account for less than half of the shortfall, and the remainder is unexplained. Clone size and V and J calls were adopted from that table, with D and trimming inferred from the DNA. In all, the sample holds about 190,000 clones, and roughly 80% of those were seen once. Approximately 3.1% of the sample lies in the top ten.

This record belongs to a study of cytomegalovirus exposure and HLA in healthy donors (TCRdb year 2017). Describing the broader study: An earlier analysis of 587 of the donors reported approximately 300 Gb of sequence data and approximately 120 million unique TCR beta sequences obtained from approximately 180 million T cells. A separate validation cohort of more than 100 different subjects was used in addition to the roughly 700-subject first cohort. Four to six DR-DQ haplotypes were handled as single units for association and clustering, since linkage in the cohort was strong. The study combined high-throughput TCR immunosequencing, statistical association of individual TCRs with disease status, and machine learning to predict cytomegalovirus infection status. Roughly 320 gigabases of sequencing data and tens of millions of unique TCR sequences made up an early release that covered several hundred HLA-typed donors. Every discovery cohort repertoire had been produced on one sequencing platform. The later analysis used no new phenotypic data to find candidate immune exposures, relying instead on TCR beta sequences and their occurrence across donors. Among the 398 genotyped donors, approximately 76% belonged to the genetic ancestry cluster associated with self-reported Caucasian donors. In a later genetic analysis, genome-wide SNP genotypes for about 65% of the roughly 670 donors were used, and that subset was treated as a discovery cohort. A later analysis re-analyzed previously published TCR beta repertoires from approximately 700 donors and added high-resolution HLA genotyping to study TCR occurrence patterns. The number of donors typed differed by locus, with roughly 629-640 for A, B, C, DRB1 and DQB1, about 500 for DQA1, under 610 for DPA1, and about 450 for DPB1. The study aimed to test whether cataloging public T cell receptors could reveal signatures of past pathogen exposure. An earlier analysis of 587 of the donors applied high-throughput TCR beta sequencing to assess whether each TCR beta V gene segment acted as functional or pseudogenic. The T cell repertoires of under 700 subjects were profiled by immunosequencing and related to cytomegalovirus serostatus. Class I and class II HLA loci were covered by the typing at four-digit resolution. Donor age, sex, ethnicity and CMV serostatus were collected together with the repertoire data. On average, roughly 200,000 unique TCR beta nucleotide sequences were sequenced per donor among about 400 genotyped donors of the cohort, with roughly 18% of those sequences being non-productive. Study-wide findings and limitations: A later analysis reported that several top co-occurrence clusters appeared linked to parvovirus B19, influenza, CMV and Epstein-Barr virus. According to the authors, the approach could potentially be generalized to other disease states and immunological phenotypes. A cluster of highly shared sequence variants was judged likely to represent a technical artifact of the sequencing pipeline. Strong co-occurrence of HLA alleles, especially DR and DQ, made assigning TCR associations to individual alleles difficult. Most TCR sequences were seen in very few donors, while some public TCRs were found in many individuals. A later analysis found that TCR association rates varied across HLA loci, with DRB1 alleles showing the most associated TCRs and HLA-C alleles the fewest. This cohort had only TCR beta chains sequenced, and the lack of alpha or paired-chain data limited which features could be detected. In both the original and validation cohorts, the classifier was reported to diagnose cytomegalovirus status with high specificity and sensitivity. About 17 rarely observed V segments, including chromosome 9 orphons, were excluded from the earlier analysis of a few hundred of the donors because counts were too low. A later analysis found that HLA-associated TCR beta chains were more clonally expanded and had lower generation probabilities than equally common non-associated chains. A few of the identified cytomegalovirus-associated TCR beta chains were confirmed in vitro to be specific for cytomegalovirus antigens. Linkage disequilibrium might explain the correlated functional status among segregating V segments, but an unknown experimental factor could not be ruled out. A later genetic analysis reported fewer N-insertions in productive TCRs among donors in an Asian-associated ancestry cluster than the roughly 690-donor mean. Sequencing depth was assumed to be roughly uniform across donors in the presence/absence analyses, though that assumption may not hold. In an earlier analysis of 587 of the donors, most TCR beta V segments were observed in productive rearrangements about 90% or about 30% of the time, broadly matching IMGT annotations. The only immune exposure information available for the cohort was CMV serostatus. Because HLA typing was unavailable for some donors at each locus, only the typed subset was used in association tests. A later analysis associated 16,951 TCR beta sequences with specific HLA alleles at a false discovery rate of 0.05. According to a later analysis, most CMV-associated TCR beta chains appeared to be HLA-restricted, and the HLA associations seemed to be driven largely by CMV exposure. A further reported finding was that TCR beta sequences accurately predicted the HLA-A and HLA-B alleles for most subjects in the first cohort. A total of 150 or so TCR beta chains were listed by the study as associated with cytomegalovirus. In a later genetic analysis, a missense DCLRE1C variant was associated with V-gene and J-gene trimming of TCR beta chains, and the association was replicated in an independent cohort.

The material sequenced was PBMCs. The TCR was taken from a woman aged 25 to 39 in good health and CMV-seropositive.

The DNA sequence is given as TGTGCCAGCAGTGAAGGAGGGTGGGGGACAGCCACAGATACGCAGTATTTT. It is translated as CASSEGGWGTATDTQYF. Rearrangement joined TRBV2 to TRBJ2-3, with 7 bases matching TRBD1. CDR1 SNHLY and CDR2 FYNNEI were looked up in the germline V gene. V is trimmed back by 1 base and J by 2 bases, and the junction contains 9 bases that no gene match accounts for. Its CDR3 holds 17 amino acids, cysteine through phenylalanine. Of the read, only the CDR3 DNA is kept; its 51 bases are in frame from base 1.